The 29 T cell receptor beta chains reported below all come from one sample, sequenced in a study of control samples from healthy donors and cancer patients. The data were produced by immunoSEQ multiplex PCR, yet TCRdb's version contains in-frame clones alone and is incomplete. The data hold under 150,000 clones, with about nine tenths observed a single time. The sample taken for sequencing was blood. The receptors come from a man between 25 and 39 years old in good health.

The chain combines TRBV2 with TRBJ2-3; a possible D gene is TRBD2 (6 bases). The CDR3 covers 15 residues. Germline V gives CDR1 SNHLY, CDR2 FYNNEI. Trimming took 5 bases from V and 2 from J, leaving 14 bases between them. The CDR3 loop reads CASSRNGRDTDTQYF. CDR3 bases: TGTGCCAGCAGTAGGAACGGGAGAGACACAGATACGCAGTATTTT.

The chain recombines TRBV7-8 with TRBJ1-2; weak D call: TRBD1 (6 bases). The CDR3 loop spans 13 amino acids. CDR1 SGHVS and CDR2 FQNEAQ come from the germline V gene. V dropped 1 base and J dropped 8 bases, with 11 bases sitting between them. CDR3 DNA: TGTGCCAGCAGCTTAGGGCAGGGGCGAGGCTACACCTTC. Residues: CASSLGQGRGYTF.

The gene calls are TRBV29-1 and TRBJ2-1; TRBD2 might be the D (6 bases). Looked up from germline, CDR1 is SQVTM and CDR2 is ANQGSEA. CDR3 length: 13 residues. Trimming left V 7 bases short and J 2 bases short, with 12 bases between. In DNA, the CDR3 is TGCAGCGCCTTAGGAGGGACCTACAATGAGCAGTTCTTC. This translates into CSALGGTYNEQFF.

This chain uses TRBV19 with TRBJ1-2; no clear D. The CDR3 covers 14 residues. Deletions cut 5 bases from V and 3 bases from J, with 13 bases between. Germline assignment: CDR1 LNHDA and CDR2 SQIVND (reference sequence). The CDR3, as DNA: TGTGCCAGTAGTCCTGGACGGGATCACTATGGCTACACCTTC. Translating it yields CASSPGRDHYGYTF.

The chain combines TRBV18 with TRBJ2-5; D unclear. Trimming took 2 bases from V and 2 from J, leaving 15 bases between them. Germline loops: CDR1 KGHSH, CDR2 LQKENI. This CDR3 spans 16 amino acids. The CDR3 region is CASSPLWGVGQETQYF. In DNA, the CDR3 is TGTGCCAGCTCACCATTGTGGGGTGTTGGGCAAGAGACCCAGTACTTC.

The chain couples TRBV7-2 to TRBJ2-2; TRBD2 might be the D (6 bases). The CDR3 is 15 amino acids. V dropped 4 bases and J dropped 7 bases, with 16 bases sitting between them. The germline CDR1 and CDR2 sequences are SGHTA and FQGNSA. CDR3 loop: CASSWAGSQYGELFF. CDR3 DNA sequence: TGTGCCAGCAGCTGGGCGGGATCCCAATACGGGGAGCTGTTTTTT. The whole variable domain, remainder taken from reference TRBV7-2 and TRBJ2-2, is GAGVSQSPSNKVTEKGKDVELRCDPISGHTALYWYRQSLGQGLEFLIYFQGNSAPDKSGLPSDRFSAERTGGSVSTLTIQRTQQEDSAVYLCASSWAGSQYGELFFGEGSRLTVL.

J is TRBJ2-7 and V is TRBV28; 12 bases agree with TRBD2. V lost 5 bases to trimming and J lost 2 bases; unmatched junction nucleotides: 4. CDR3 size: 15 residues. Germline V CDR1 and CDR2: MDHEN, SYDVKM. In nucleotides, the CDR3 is TGTGCCAGCAGTGTGACTAGCGGGAGCCCCTACGAGCAGTACTTC. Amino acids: CASSVTSGSPYEQYF.

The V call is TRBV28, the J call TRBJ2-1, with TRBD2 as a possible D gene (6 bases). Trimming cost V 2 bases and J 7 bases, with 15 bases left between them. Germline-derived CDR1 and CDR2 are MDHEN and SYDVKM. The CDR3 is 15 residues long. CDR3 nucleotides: TGTGCCAGCAGTTTAGCATCCGGACTATCAAATGAGCAGTTCTTC. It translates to CASSLASGLSNEQFF.

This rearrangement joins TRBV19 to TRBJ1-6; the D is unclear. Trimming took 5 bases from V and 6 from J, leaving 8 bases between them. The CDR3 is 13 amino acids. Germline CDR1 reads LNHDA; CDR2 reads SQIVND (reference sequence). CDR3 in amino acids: CASSATGNSPLHF. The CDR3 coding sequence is TGTGCCAGTAGTGCAACTGGTAATTCACCCCTCCACTTT. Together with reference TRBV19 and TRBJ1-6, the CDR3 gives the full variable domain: DGGITQSPKYLFRKEGQNVTLSCEQNLNHDAMYWYRQDPGQGLRLIYYSQIVNDFQKGDIAEGYSVSREKKESFPLTVTSAQKNPTAFYLCASSATGNSPLHFGNGTRLTVT.

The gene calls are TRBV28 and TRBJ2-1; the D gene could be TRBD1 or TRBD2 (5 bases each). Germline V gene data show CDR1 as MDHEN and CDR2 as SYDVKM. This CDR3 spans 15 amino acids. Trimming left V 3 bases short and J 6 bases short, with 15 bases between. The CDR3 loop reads CASSLEGEPGNEQFF. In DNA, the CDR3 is TGTGCCAGCAGTTTGGAAGGGGAGCCAGGCAATGAGCAGTTCTTC.

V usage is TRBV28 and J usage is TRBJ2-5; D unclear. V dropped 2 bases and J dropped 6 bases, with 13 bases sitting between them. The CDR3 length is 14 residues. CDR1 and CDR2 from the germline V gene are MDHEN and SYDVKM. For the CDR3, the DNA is TGTGCCAGCAGTTTAGGGTCCAAAGGGAAGACCCAGTACTTC. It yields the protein CASSLGSKGKTQYF.

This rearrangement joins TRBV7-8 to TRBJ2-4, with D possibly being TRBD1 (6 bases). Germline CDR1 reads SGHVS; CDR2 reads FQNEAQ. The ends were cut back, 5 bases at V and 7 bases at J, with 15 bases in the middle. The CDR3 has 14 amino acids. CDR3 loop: CASSLGAGINIQYF. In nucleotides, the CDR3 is TGTGCCAGCAGCCTGGGGGCAGGGATTAACATTCAGTACTTC.

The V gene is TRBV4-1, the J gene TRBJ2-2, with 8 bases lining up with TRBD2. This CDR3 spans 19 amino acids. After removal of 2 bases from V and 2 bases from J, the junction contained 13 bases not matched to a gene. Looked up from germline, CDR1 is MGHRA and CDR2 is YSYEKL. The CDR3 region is CASSQRPQLAALNTGELFF. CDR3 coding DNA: TGCGCCAGCAGCCAAAGACCCCAACTAGCGGCACTTAACACCGGGGAGCTGTTTTTT.

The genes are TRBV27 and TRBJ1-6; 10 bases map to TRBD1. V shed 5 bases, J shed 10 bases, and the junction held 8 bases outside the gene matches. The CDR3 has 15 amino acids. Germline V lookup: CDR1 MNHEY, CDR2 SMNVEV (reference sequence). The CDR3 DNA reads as TGTGCCAGCAGTCCAGACAGGGGGCAGTGGTCACCCCTCCACTTT. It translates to CASSPDRGQWSPLHF.

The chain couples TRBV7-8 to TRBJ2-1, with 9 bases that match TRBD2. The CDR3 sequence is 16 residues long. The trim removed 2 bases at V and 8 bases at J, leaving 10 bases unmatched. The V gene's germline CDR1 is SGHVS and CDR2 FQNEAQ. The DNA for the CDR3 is TGTGCCAGCAGCTTAAACGCGGGAGGGCTGGTCGATGAGCAGTTCTTC. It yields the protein CASSLNAGGLVDEQFF.

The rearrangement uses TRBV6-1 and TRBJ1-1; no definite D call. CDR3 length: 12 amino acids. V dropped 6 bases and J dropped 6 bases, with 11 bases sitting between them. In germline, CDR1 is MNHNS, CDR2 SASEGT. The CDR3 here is CASSNSNAEAFF. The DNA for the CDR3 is TGTGCCAGCAGCAACAGTAACGCTGAAGCTTTCTTT.

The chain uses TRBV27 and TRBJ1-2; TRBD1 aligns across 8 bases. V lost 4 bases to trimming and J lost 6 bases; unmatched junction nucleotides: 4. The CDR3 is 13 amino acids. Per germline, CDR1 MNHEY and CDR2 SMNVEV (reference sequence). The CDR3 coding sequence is TGTGCCAGCAGTTATCAGGGGGCGAATGGCTACACCTTC. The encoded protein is CASSYQGANGYTF.

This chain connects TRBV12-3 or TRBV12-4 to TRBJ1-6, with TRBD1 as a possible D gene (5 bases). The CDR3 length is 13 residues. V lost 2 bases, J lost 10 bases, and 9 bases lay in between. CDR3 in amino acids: CASSLLRDSPLHF. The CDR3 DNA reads TGTGCCAGCAGTTTATTAAGGGACTCACCCCTCCACTTT.

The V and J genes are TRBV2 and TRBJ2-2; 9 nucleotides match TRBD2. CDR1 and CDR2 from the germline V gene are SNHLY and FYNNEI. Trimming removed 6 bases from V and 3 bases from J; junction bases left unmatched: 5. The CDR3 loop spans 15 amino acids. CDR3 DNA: TGTGCCAGCAGGGGAGCGGGAGGAGACACCGGGGAGCTGTTTTTT. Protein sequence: CASRGAGGDTGELFF. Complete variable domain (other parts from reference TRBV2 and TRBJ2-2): EPEVTQTPSHQVTQMGQEVILRCVPISNHLYFYWYRQILGQKVEFLVSFYNNEISEKSEIFDDQFSVERPDGSNFTLKIRSTKLEDSAMYFCASRGAGGDTGELFFGEGSRLTVL.

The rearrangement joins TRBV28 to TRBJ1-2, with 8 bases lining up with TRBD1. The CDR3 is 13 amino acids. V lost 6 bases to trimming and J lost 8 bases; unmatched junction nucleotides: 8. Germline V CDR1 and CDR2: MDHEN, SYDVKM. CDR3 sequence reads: CASSSGGRGGYTF. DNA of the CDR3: TGTGCCAGCAGCTCAGGGGGCAGAGGGGGCTACACCTTC.

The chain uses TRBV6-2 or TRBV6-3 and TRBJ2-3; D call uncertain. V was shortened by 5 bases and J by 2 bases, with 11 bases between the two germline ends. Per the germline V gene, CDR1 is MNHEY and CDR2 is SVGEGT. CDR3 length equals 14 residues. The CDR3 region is CASSLGDHTDTQYF. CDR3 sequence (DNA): TGTGCCAGCAGTCTTGGAGATCACACAGATACGCAGTATTTT.

CDR3 in amino acids: CASSLQAPYNEQFF. In nucleotides, the CDR3 is TGCGCCAGCAGCTTGCAGGCCCCCTACAATGAGCAGTTCTTC. The chain couples TRBV5-1 to TRBJ2-1, with no clear D. Trimming took 1 base from V and 2 from J, leaving 7 bases between them. Germline assignment: CDR1 SGHRS and CDR2 YFSETQ. This CDR3 has 14 amino acids.

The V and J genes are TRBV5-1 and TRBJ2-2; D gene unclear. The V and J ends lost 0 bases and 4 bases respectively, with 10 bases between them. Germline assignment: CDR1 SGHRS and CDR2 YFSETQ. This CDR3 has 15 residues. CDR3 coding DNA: TGCGCCAGCAGCTTGGCCCGGTGGGGCACCGGGGAGCTGTTTTTT. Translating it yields CASSLARWGTGELFF.

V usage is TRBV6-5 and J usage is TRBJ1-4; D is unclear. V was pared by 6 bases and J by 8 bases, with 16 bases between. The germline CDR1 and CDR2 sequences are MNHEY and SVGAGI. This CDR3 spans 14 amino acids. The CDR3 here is CASRNTVLSEKLFF. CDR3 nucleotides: TGTGCCAGCAGGAACACCGTACTGAGCGAAAAACTGTTTTTT.

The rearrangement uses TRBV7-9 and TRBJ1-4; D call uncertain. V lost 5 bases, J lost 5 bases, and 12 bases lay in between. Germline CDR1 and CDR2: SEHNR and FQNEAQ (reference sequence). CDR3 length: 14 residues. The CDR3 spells CASSAPPGNEKLFF. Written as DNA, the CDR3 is TGTGCCAGCAGCGCTCCCCCTGGGAATGAAAAACTGTTTTTT.

CDR3 residues: CASIYPGQASNEQFF. The CDR3 DNA reads TGTGCCAGCATTTACCCGGGACAGGCATCTAATGAGCAGTTCTTC. J is TRBJ2-1 and V is TRBV2; 8 nucleotides agree with TRBD1. The CDR3 has 15 residues. The germline CDR1 and CDR2 sequences are SNHLY and FYNNEI. J gave up 7 bases and V 7 bases, and 12 bases lay outside the gene matches.

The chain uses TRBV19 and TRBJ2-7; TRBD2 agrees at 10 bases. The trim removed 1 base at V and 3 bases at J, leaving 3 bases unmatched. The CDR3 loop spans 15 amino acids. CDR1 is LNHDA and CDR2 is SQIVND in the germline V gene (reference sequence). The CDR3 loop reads CASSIVASGSYEQYF. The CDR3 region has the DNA TGTGCCAGTAGTATAGTGGCTAGCGGGAGCTACGAGCAGTACTTC. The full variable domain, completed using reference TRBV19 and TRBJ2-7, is DGGITQSPKYLFRKEGQNVTLSCEQNLNHDAMYWYRQDPGQGLRLIYYSQIVNDFQKGDIAEGYSVSREKKESFPLTVTSAQKNPTAFYLCASSIVASGSYEQYFGPGTRLTVT.

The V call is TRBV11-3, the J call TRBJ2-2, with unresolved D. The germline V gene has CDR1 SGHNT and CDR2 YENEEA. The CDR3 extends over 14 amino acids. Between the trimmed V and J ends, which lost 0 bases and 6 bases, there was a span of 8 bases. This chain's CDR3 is CASSLDQGPGELFF. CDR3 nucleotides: TGTGCCAGCAGCTTAGATCAAGGCCCCGGGGAGCTGTTTTTT.

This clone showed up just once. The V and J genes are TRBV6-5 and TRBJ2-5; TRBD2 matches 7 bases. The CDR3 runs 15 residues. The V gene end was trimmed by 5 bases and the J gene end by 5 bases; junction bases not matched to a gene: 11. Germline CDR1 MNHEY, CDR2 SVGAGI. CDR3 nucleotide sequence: TGTGCCAGCAGTATCGGGACTACCCAAATGGAGACCCAGTACTTC. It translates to CASSIGTTQMETQYF.